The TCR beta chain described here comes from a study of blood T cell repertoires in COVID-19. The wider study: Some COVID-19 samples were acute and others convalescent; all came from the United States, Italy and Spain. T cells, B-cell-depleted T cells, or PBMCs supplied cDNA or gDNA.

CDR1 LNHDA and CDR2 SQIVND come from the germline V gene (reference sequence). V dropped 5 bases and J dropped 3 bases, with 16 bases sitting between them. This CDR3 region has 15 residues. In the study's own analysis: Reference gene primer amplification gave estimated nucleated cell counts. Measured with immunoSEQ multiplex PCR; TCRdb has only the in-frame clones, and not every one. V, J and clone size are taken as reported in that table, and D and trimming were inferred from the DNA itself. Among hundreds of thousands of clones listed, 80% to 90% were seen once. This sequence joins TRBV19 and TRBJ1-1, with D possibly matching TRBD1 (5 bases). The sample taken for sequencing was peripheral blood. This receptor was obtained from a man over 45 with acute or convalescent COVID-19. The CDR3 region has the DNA TGTGCCAGTAGTGAGCTTTTGACAGTTTACACTGAAGCTTTCTTT. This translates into CASSELLTVYTEAFF.